The 13 T cell receptor beta chains reported below all come from one sample, sequenced in a study of cytomegalovirus exposure and HLA in healthy donors. With 60 Vbeta and 13 Jbeta primers, the PCR was carried out. The data were produced by immunoSEQ multiplex PCR, yet TCRdb's version contains in-frame clones alone and is incomplete. The sample has 180,000 or so clones; approximately 80% are singletons. Source material: PBMCs. These receptors came from a young man in good health and CMV-seronegative.

The chain links TRBV5-6 to TRBJ1-1, with 12 nucleotides matching TRBD1. Trimming at V came to 0 bases and at J to 3 bases, leaving 12 bases not matched to a gene. Germline V lookup: CDR1 SGHDT, CDR2 YYEEEE. The CDR3 totals 19 residues. CDR3 nucleotide sequence: TGTGCCAGCAGCTTGGGGGCAGGGACAGGGGGCGGTGTGTACACTGAAGCTTTCTTT. It encodes CASSLGAGTGGGVYTEAFF.

This clone was counted a single time. CDR3 region: CASTRVATNEKLFF. In nucleotides, the CDR3 is TGTGCCAGTACCCGAGTTGCAACTAATGAAAAACTGTTTTTT. V and J are TRBV19 and TRBJ1-4; D unclear. V gave up 7 bases and J gave up 0 bases, with 9 bases separating them. This CDR3 has 14 amino acids. Germline CDR1 reads LNHDA; CDR2 reads SQIVND (reference sequence).

The rearrangement joins TRBV29-1 to TRBJ2-7, with D maybe TRBD2 (5 bases). The CDR3 spans 14 residues. Germline CDR1 and CDR2: SQVTM and ANQGSEA. The V gene lost 2 bases and the J gene lost 3 bases, with 14 bases spanning the gap. The CDR3 DNA reads as TGCAGCGTTGAATGGACTGCCCGCTACTACGAGCAGTACTTC. It yields the protein CSVEWTARYYEQYF.

The genes are TRBV5-1 and TRBJ2-1, with a tentative D call TRBD2 (6 bases). Deletions cut 4 bases from V and 5 bases from J, with 13 bases between. Per germline, CDR1 SGHRS and CDR2 YFSETQ. CDR3 length: 14 residues. CDR3 residues: CASSISSANNEQFF. DNA for the CDR3: TGCGCCAGCAGCATCTCTAGCGCAAACAATGAGCAGTTCTTC.

A few counts support this clone. For the CDR3, the DNA is TGTGCCAGCAGTTCGGTAGACAGGGTGAACACTGAAGCTTTCTTT. Its protein is CASSSVDRVNTEAFF. V gene TRBV6-5 combines with J gene TRBJ1-1, with TRBD1 matching 7 bases. This CDR3 region has 15 residues. J gave up 0 bases and V 4 bases, and 5 bases lay outside the gene matches. The germline V gene encodes CDR1 MNHEY and CDR2 SVGAGI.

The chain has TRBV2 and TRBJ1-1; D is ambiguous. Per germline, CDR1 SNHLY and CDR2 FYNNEI. The CDR3 covers 10 residues. The V end lost 8 bases, the J end lost 7 bases, and 8 bases lay between the germline ends. The CDR3 DNA reads TGTGCCAGCGTGCCAGATGAAGCTTTCTTT. It yields the protein CASVPDEAFF.

The V call is TRBV4-1, the J call TRBJ1-4; weak D call: TRBD1 (5 bases). The ends were cut back, 2 bases at V and 7 bases at J, with 17 bases in the middle. The CDR3 has 16 amino acids. Germline CDR1 and CDR2: MGHRA and YSYEKL. The chain's CDR3 is CASSQLRGGLGEKLFF. The CDR3 nucleotides read TGCGCCAGCAGCCAACTCCGCGGGGGGTTGGGTGAAAAACTGTTTTTT.

This clone appeared a single time. The chain couples TRBV2 to TRBJ2-7; 7 bases match TRBD1. Germline CDR1 reads SNHLY; CDR2 reads FYNNEI. The CDR3 contains 16 residues. V shed 6 bases and J 1 base; nucleotides not matched to a gene: 12. CDR3 nucleotides: TGTGCCAGCAGCGTCACCGGGACAGCCCATTCCTACGAGCAGTACTTC. It encodes CASSVTGTAHSYEQYF.

This chain uses TRBV28 with TRBJ2-7, with D perhaps matching TRBD1 (5 bases). The CDR3 is made up of 13 amino acids. From germline, CDR1 is MDHEN and CDR2 SYDVKM. Trimming left V 6 bases short and J 2 bases short, with 11 bases between. CDR3 sequence (DNA): TGTGCCAGCAGCAAACAGGCCCCCTACGAGCAGTACTTC. Translated: CASSKQAPYEQYF.

J is TRBJ1-2 and V is TRBV27, with D perhaps matching TRBD1 (5 bases). CDR3 length equals 15 residues. Per germline, CDR1 MNHEY and CDR2 SMNVEV (reference sequence). The germline V and J ends were trimmed by 0 bases and 6 bases, with 14 bases remaining between them. CDR3: CASSLSGWGPDGYTF. Here the CDR3 DNA reads TGTGCCAGCAGTTTATCTGGCTGGGGCCCGGATGGCTACACCTTC.

The V and J genes are TRBV5-1 and TRBJ1-6, with D tentatively TRBD1 (5 bases). The germline V gene encodes CDR1 SGHRS and CDR2 YFSETQ. This CDR3 contains 15 residues. Trimming left V 4 bases short and J 8 bases short, with 16 bases between. The CDR3 sequence is CASSPQDTADSPLHF. In DNA form, the CDR3 reads TGCGCCAGCAGCCCTCAGGACACTGCGGATTCACCCCTCCACTTT. Drawing the rest from reference TRBV5-1 and TRBJ1-6, the complete variable domain is KAGVTQTPRYLIKTRGQQVTLSCSPISGHRSVSWYQQTPGQGLQFLFEYFSETQRNKGNFPGRFSGRQFSNSRSEMNVSTLELGDSALYLCASSPQDTADSPLHFGNGTRLTVT.

This chain connects TRBV5-1 to TRBJ2-1; the match to TRBD2 covers 7 bases. V lost 1 base and J lost 7; bases outside the gene matches: 11. In germline, CDR1 is SGHRS, CDR2 YFSETQ. The CDR3 spans 16 residues. The CDR3 bases are TGCGCCAGCAGCTTGTTTGTTGGCGGGGGAGTTAATGAGCAGTTCTTC. The encoded protein is CASSLFVGGGVNEQFF.

The chain carries TRBV2 and TRBJ2-1; 8 nucleotides align to TRBD2. Germline loops: CDR1 SNHLY, CDR2 FYNNEI. V trimming: 3 bases; J trimming: 10 bases; junction bases outside the gene matches: 14. CDR3 length equals 16 residues. The CDR3 DNA is TGTGCCAGCAGTGATCCGGGGGGGAAATGGTGCGAAGAGCAGTTCTTC. This gives the protein CASSDPGGKWCEEQFF.